What follows are 23 T cell receptor beta chains derived from one specimen sequenced in a study of T cell repertoires in cytomegalovirus infection. TCRdb re-analysed the reads in MiXCR, keeping a single row per CDR3 protein. The sample holds a few hundred thousand distinct CDR3 sequences, about 42% seen once. Antigen specificity for these receptors is unknown. The sample in question was cultured PBMCs, obtained from culture after CMV antigen stimulation. The receptors here all came from a human donor in good health (CMV status not recorded). Some clones in this sample may be carry-over from other donors' samples.

In its sample, this clonotype was seen a few times. The chain joins TRBV12-3 or TRBV12-4 to TRBJ2-5; D might be TRBD2 (6 bases). Between the trimmed V and J ends, which lost 6 bases and 2 bases, there was a span of 13 bases. The CDR3 totals 14 residues. The CDR3 protein is CASSPGVAQETQYF. The CDR3 DNA reads as TGTGCCAGCAGCCCGGGGGTAGCACAAGAGACCCAGTACTTC.

The chain is built from TRBV6-1 and TRBJ2-3; the match to TRBD2 covers 10 bases. Trimming took 5 bases from V and 0 from J; bases not matched to a gene: 8. Germline CDR1 and CDR2: MNHNS and SASEGT. This CDR3 has 17 residues. The CDR3 reads CASSYLAGAASTDTQYF. In DNA form, the CDR3 reads TGTGCCAGCAGTTACCTAGCGGGAGCGGCTAGCACAGATACGCAGTATTTT.

This clonotype is a singleton in its sample. The chain combines TRBV6-6 with TRBJ2-1, with D possibly matching TRBD2 (6 bases). Germline lookup yields CDR1 MNHNY and CDR2 SVGAGI (reference sequence). Trimming took 2 bases from V and 4 from J, leaving 12 bases between them. The CDR3 consists of 15 residues. The CDR3 coding sequence is TGTGCCAGCAGTTACAGGGAGGCGAAGTACAATGAGCAGTTCTTC. The encoded protein is CASSYREAKYNEQFF.

This clonotype was counted once. V and J are TRBV11-2 and TRBJ2-2; 8 bases fit TRBD2. The trim removed 0 bases at V and 1 base at J, leaving 4 bases unmatched. From germline, CDR1 is SGHAT and CDR2 FQNNGV. The CDR3 totals 17 residues. The CDR3 bases are TGTGCCAGCAGCTTAGACCGGGGGGGGATGAACACCGGGGAGCTGTTTTTT. Amino acids: CASSLDRGGMNTGELFF.

The rearrangement links TRBV27 to TRBJ1-5; 8 nucleotides agree with TRBD1. The V and J ends lost 8 bases and 1 base, in that order; junction bases with no gene match: 1. Germline loops: CDR1 MNHEY, CDR2 SMNVEV (reference sequence). This CDR3 has 13 residues. CDR3 DNA: TGTGCCAGCCGACAGGGGAGCAATCAGCCCCAGCATTTT. Translation gives CASRQGSNQPQHF.

This clonotype was picked up a small number of times. J is TRBJ2-2 and V is TRBV5-1; D gene ambiguous. This CDR3 is built from 15 residues. V lost 2 bases to trimming and J lost 0 bases, with 8 bases between them. The germline CDR1 and CDR2 sequences are SGHRS and YFSETQ. The CDR3 region has the DNA TGCGCCAGCAGCTTAAGGCCCGCGAACACCGGGGAGCTGTTTTTT. Residues: CASSLRPANTGELFF.

This clonotype was picked up a small number of times. The CDR3 region is CASSSPALLAGYETQYF. CDR3 coding DNA: TGTGCCAGCAGCTCCCCGGCCCTACTAGCGGGATATGAGACCCAGTACTTC. The chain links TRBV7-9 to TRBJ2-5; 10 nucleotides align to TRBD2. The CDR3 has 17 amino acids. V was clipped by 4 bases and J by 5 bases; unmatched bases: 13. The germline V gene encodes CDR1 SEHNR and CDR2 FQNEAQ (reference sequence).

This clonotype was recorded once. V is TRBV3-1 and J is TRBJ2-1; no firm D call. Germline V gene sequence: CDR1 LGHDT, CDR2 YNNKEL (reference sequence). The CDR3 sequence is 15 residues long. V lost 4 bases and J 5 bases, leaving 15 bases between the germline ends. CDR3 protein: CASSPWALNNNEQFF. CDR3 nucleotide sequence: TGTGCCAGCAGCCCCTGGGCACTAAATAACAATGAGCAGTTCTTC.

In its sample, this clonotype was seen a few times. The rearrangement joins TRBV4-1 to TRBJ2-7; D is possibly TRBD1 or TRBD2 (5 bases each). Germline CDR1 and CDR2: MGHRA and YSYEKL. The ends were cut back, 4 bases at V and 1 base at J, with 11 bases in the middle. The CDR3 length is 14 residues. The CDR3 region has the DNA TGCGCCAGCAGCCCCCGGGACGGATCCTACGAGCAGTACTTC. Residues: CASSPRDGSYEQYF.

This chain links TRBV19 with TRBJ1-5; D remains ambiguous. Germline V gene data show CDR1 as LNHDA and CDR2 as SQIVND (reference sequence). Trimming left V 11 bases short and J 5 bases short, with 13 bases between. This CDR3 has 12 amino acids. CDR3 in amino acids: CASALLHQPQHF. The CDR3 bases are TGTGCCTCGGCCCTCCTCCATCAGCCCCAGCATTTT.

The CDR3: CASRPIGSTDTQYF. Here the CDR3 DNA reads TGCGCCAGCAGACCCATAGGGAGCACAGATACGCAGTATTTT. This sequence joins TRBV4-1 and TRBJ2-3; D is unresolved. Germline values: CDR1 MGHRA, CDR2 YSYEKL. The CDR3 covers 14 residues. V was cut by 6 bases and J by 0 bases, with 10 bases left in between.

The chain joins TRBV7-9 to TRBJ2-1; possible D gene TRBD2, 5 bases. CDR3 length: 13 amino acids. Trimming removed 1 base at V and 8 bases at J, with 9 bases between. Germline assignment: CDR1 SEHNR and CDR2 FQNEAQ (reference sequence). CDR3 nucleotides: TGTGCCAGCAGCTTAGTTAGCGATGATGAGCAGTTCTTC. It yields the protein CASSLVSDDEQFF. Supplemented by reference TRBV7-9 and TRBJ2-1, the full variable domain reads DTGVSQNPRHKITKRGQNVTFRCDPISEHNRLYWYRQTLGQGPEFLTYFQNEAQLEKSRLLSDRFSAERPKGSFSTLEIQRTEQGDSAMYLCASSLVSDDEQFFGPGTRLTVL.

The gene calls are TRBV23-1 and TRBJ1-5, with D uncertain. TRBV23-1 is identified as an open reading frame with a role that is uncertain. CDR3 size: 13 residues. V gave up 7 bases and J gave up 9 bases, with 16 bases separating them. The CDR3 here is CASTRRWALPQHF. For the CDR3, the DNA is TGCGCCAGCACCCGACGTTGGGCTCTGCCCCAGCATTTT.

In this sample, this clonotype turned up a few times. This chain joins TRBV20-1 and TRBJ2-1; either TRBD1 or TRBD2 may supply D (6 bases each). The germline V gene encodes CDR1 DFQATT and CDR2 SNEGSKA (reference sequence). This CDR3 spans 16 amino acids. V lost 7 bases, J lost 1 base, and 20 bases lay in between. The CDR3 nucleotides read TGCAGTGTTGGGGGGAAGGGGGAATGGTCCTACAATGAGCAGTTCTTC. Protein product: CSVGGKGEWSYNEQFF.

The rearrangement joins TRBV7-3 to TRBJ1-4, with unresolved D. The CDR3 is made up of 15 amino acids. V was cut by 8 bases and J by 0 bases, with 13 bases left in between. From germline, CDR1 is SGHTA and CDR2 FQGTGA. The CDR3 sequence: CASALTAATNEKLFF. In DNA, the CDR3 is TGTGCCAGCGCGCTAACCGCTGCAACTAATGAAAAACTGTTTTTT.

This clonotype was found a few times. The chain combines TRBV10-3 with TRBJ2-1; the D gene is possibly TRBD2 (6 bases). Germline V gene lookup returns CDR1 ENHRY and CDR2 SYGVKD. This CDR3 spans 16 amino acids. Trimming left V 0 bases short and J 8 bases short, with 17 bases between. The CDR3 nucleotides are TGTGCCATCAGTGAGTCGGGCGCCGGGGGTTTGCATGAGCAGTTCTTC. Residues: CAISESGAGGLHEQFF.

A few counts support this clonotype. The chain couples TRBV27 to TRBJ2-7; D perhaps matches TRBD2 (6 bases). The V end lost 10 bases, the J end lost 6 bases, and 16 bases lay between the germline ends. CDR1 and CDR2 from the germline V gene are MNHEY and SMNVEV (reference sequence). CDR3 length equals 12 residues. The CDR3 protein is CAIGGFQGEQYF. CDR3 sequence (DNA): TGTGCCATTGGGGGGTTTCAAGGCGAGCAGTACTTC.

This clonotype has at least ten counts. This chain connects TRBV7-2 to TRBJ2-1; 8 nucleotides agree with TRBD2. The CDR3 loop spans 15 amino acids. V lost 1 base and J lost 2; bases outside the gene matches: 1. CDR1 is SGHTA and CDR2 is FQGNSA in the germline V gene. This CDR3 reads CASSLVAGTYNEQFF. DNA of the CDR3: TGTGCCAGCAGCTTAGTAGCGGGGACCTACAATGAGCAGTTCTTC.

The chain links TRBV12-3 or TRBV12-4 to TRBJ1-2, with D uncertain. The CDR3 runs 13 residues. The V gene lost 7 bases and the J gene lost 8 bases, with 17 bases spanning the gap. The CDR3 region has the DNA TGTGCCAGCAACAAGAGGGAGGGCGGCGGCTACACCTTC. This translates into CASNKREGGGYTF.

This clonotype was detected ten times or more. The chain couples TRBV7-2 to TRBJ2-5; the D is unclear. Trimming removed 2 bases from V and 1 base from J, with 8 bases in between. Germline-derived CDR1 and CDR2 are SGHTA and FQGNSA. CDR3 length equals 14 residues. CDR3 nucleotides: TGTGCCAGCAGCTTAAACGGTTTCCAAGAGACCCAGTACTTC. Protein: CASSLNGFQETQYF.

This clonotype was found a few times. The chain carries TRBV2 and TRBJ1-1; D unresolved. V dropped 10 bases and J dropped 5 bases, with 8 bases sitting between them. CDR3 size: 10 residues. Germline lookup yields CDR1 SNHLY and CDR2 FYNNEI. The CDR3 spells CATSRTEAFF. DNA of the CDR3: TGTGCCACATCCCGAACTGAAGCTTTCTTT.

The genes are TRBV6-6 and TRBJ2-1; 12 bases fit TRBD2. CDR1 and CDR2 from the germline V gene are MNHNY and SVGAGI (reference sequence). V shed 5 bases, J shed 2 bases, and the junction held 7 bases outside the gene matches. This CDR3 is 17 amino acids long. CDR3 sequence (DNA): TGTGCCAGCAGTACCCGGACTAGCGGGATCGCCTACAATGAGCAGTTCTTC. Its protein product is CASSTRTSGIAYNEQFF.

V and J are TRBV6-5 and TRBJ2-5, with 8 positions matching TRBD1. V was clipped by 2 bases and J by 5 bases; unmatched bases: 7. The CDR3 contains 15 residues. Germline assignment: CDR1 MNHEY and CDR2 SVGAGI. CDR3 loop: CASSYRQGRGETQYF. The CDR3, as DNA: TGTGCCAGCAGTTACCGACAGGGGAGAGGGGAGACCCAGTACTTC.